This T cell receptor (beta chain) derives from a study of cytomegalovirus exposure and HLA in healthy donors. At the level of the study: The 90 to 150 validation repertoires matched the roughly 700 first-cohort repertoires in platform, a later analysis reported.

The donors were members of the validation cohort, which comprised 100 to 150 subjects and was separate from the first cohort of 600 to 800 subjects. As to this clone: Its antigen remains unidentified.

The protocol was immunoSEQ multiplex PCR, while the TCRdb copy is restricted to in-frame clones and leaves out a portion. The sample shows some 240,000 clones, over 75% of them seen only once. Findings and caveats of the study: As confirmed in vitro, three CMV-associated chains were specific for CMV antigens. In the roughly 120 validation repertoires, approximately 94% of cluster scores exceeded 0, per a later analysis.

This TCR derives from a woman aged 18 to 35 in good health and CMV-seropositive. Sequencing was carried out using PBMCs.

In DNA, the CDR3 is TGTGCCAGCAGCTTGGGGTATCGGGCAGGGGTTAGGTACGAGCAGTACTTC. Translating it yields CASSLGYRAGVRYEQYF. This sequence joins TRBV5-6 and TRBJ2-7, with D tentatively TRBD1 (6 bases). The CDR3 consists of 17 residues. The germline CDR1 and CDR2 sequences are SGHDT and YYEEEE. Trimming cost V 0 bases and J 4 bases, with 20 bases left between them.